One and the same sample provided the 20 T cell receptor beta chains below, sequenced in a study of blood T cell repertoires in COVID-19. Repertoires were generated with immunoSEQ multiplex PCR, while TCRdb's copy carries only in-frame clones and drops some. The table includes more than 250,000 clones, approximately 92% detected once. Sequences were obtained from PBMCs or T cells enriched from blood (not recorded which). The receptors here all came from a woman aged 25 to 39 who had recovered from COVID-19.

The gene calls are TRBV27 and TRBJ2-3; D ambiguous. The V and J ends lost 1 base and 4 bases respectively, with 12 bases between them. The CDR3 spans 15 residues. Germline loops: CDR1 MNHEY, CDR2 SMNVEV (reference sequence). The CDR3 sequence is CASSLYNRVADTQYF. The CDR3 DNA is TGTGCCAGCAGTTTATATAATCGGGTAGCAGATACGCAGTATTTT.

The chain recombines TRBV5-1 with TRBJ1-1; D perhaps matches TRBD1 (6 bases). The V gene lost 2 bases and the J gene lost 1 base, with 12 bases spanning the gap. The CDR3 has 15 amino acids. CDR1 and CDR2 (germline): SGHRS, YFSETQ. Here the CDR3 DNA reads TGCGCCAGCAGCTTCAACGGGGACAAGAACACTGAAGCTTTCTTT. Its translation is CASSFNGDKNTEAFF.

The chain joins TRBV6-5 to TRBJ1-2; no clear D gene. CDR3 length: 15 amino acids. Germline V gene data show CDR1 as MNHEY and CDR2 as SVGAGI. Trimming shortened V by 0 bases and J by 3 bases, and 11 bases separated the two germline ends. This CDR3 is CASSYSIMGDYGYTF. CDR3 DNA: TGTGCCAGCAGTTACTCGATTATGGGAGACTATGGCTACACCTTC.

This clone came up once. This chain uses TRBV6-6 with TRBJ2-5; D gene ambiguous. The V gene lost 2 bases and the J gene lost 4 bases, with 14 bases spanning the gap. The length of the CDR3 is 15 residues. Germline CDR1 reads MNHNY; CDR2 reads SVGAGI (reference sequence). CDR3 in DNA: TGTGCCAGCAGTTACAGGCGCCAGGTGGGAGAGACCCAGTACTTC. Its translation: CASSYRRQVGETQYF.

This rearrangement joins TRBV2 to TRBJ2-7, with TRBD2 identical over 15 bases. Germline lookup yields CDR1 SNHLY and CDR2 FYNNEI. Trimming at V came to 8 bases and at J to 0 bases, leaving 8 bases not matched to a gene. CDR3 length equals 17 residues. The CDR3 reads CASLGLAGGPSSYEQYF. CDR3 sequence (DNA): TGTGCCAGCTTGGGACTAGCGGGGGGCCCTAGCTCCTACGAGCAGTACTTC.

The chain has TRBV11-3 and TRBJ2-1; tentatively, D is TRBD2 (5 bases). This CDR3 is 15 amino acids long. The V gene lost 6 bases and the J gene lost 0 bases, with 12 bases spanning the gap. The germline V gene encodes CDR1 SGHNT and CDR2 YENEEA. As DNA, the CDR3 is TGTGCCAGCAGTCTAGCCGAAAGCTCCTACAATGAGCAGTTCTTC. Its protein product is CASSLAESSYNEQFF. Using reference TRBV11-3 and TRBJ2-1 for the parts outside the CDR3, the full variable domain is EAGVVQSPRYKIIEKKQPVAFWCNPISGHNTLYWYLQNLGQGPELLIRYENEEAVDDSQLPKDRFSAERLKGVDSTLKIQPAELGDSAVYLCASSLAESSYNEQFFGPGTRLTVL.

Regarding this clone: Other DNA sequences within the sample encode an identical CDR3. The V call is TRBV7-8, the J call TRBJ1-1; D is unresolved. Looked up from germline, CDR1 is SGHVS and CDR2 is FQNEAQ. The V and J ends lost 2 bases and 1 base respectively, with 8 bases between them. The CDR3 contains 14 residues. CDR3 amino acids: CASSLFRGNTEAFF. DNA for the CDR3: TGTGCCAGCAGCTTATTTCGGGGGAACACTGAAGCTTTCTTT.

This clone has only one observation. The V call is TRBV19, the J call TRBJ1-2, with 7 positions matching TRBD1. The V segment lost 6 bases and the J segment 8 bases; nucleotides outside the gene matches: 15. The length of the CDR3 is 15 residues. Germline V gene sequence: CDR1 LNHDA, CDR2 SQIVND (reference sequence). CDR3 DNA: TGTGCCAGTAGGTCTCCGGGACAGCCCTTTCGGGGCTACACCTTC. Its protein product is CASRSPGQPFRGYTF.

This sequence joins TRBV27 and TRBJ1-2; no clear D gene. The V end was cut by 4 bases, the J end by 1 base, with 16 bases between. The CDR3 is 16 amino acids. Germline-derived CDR1 and CDR2 are MNHEY and SMNVEV (reference sequence). The CDR3 DNA follows: TGTGCCAGCAGTTCCCTCCGGAGGGCATATAACTATGGCTACACCTTC. Residues: CASSSLRRAYNYGYTF.

The chain carries TRBV18 and TRBJ2-7; weak D call: TRBD1 (5 bases). There are 14 residues in the CDR3. Trimming removed 2 bases from V and 2 bases from J, with 10 bases in between. Germline loops: CDR1 KGHSH, CDR2 LQKENI. This chain's CDR3 is CASSPLGLPYEQYF. The CDR3 coding sequence is TGTGCCAGCTCACCATTGGGGCTTCCCTACGAGCAGTACTTC.

The rearrangement links TRBV4-1 to TRBJ2-1, with TRBD2 as a possible D gene (5 bases). Trimming stripped 1 base from V and 6 bases from J, with 22 bases between. The germline V gene encodes CDR1 MGHRA and CDR2 YSYEKL. The CDR3 is made up of 18 amino acids. The CDR3 is CASSQGMRRGVGPNEQFF. CDR3 bases: TGCGCCAGCAGCCAAGGTATGCGTCGGGGAGTCGGTCCCAATGAGCAGTTCTTC.

J is TRBJ1-1 and V is TRBV18, with a tentative D call TRBD1 (6 bases). Trimming cost V 6 bases and J 1 base, with 12 bases left between them. Germline assignment: CDR1 KGHSH and CDR2 LQKENI. This CDR3 region has 14 residues. The CDR3 loop reads CASSSRDKNTEAFF. The CDR3 DNA follows: TGTGCCAGCTCCAGCCGGGACAAGAACACTGAAGCTTTCTTT.

The V gene is TRBV30, the J gene TRBJ1-2, with D possibly being TRBD1 (6 bases). This CDR3 has 13 amino acids. V shed 3 bases and J shed 4 bases, with 12 bases lying between them. Germline loops: CDR1 GTSNPN, CDR2 SVGIG (reference sequence). The CDR3 coding sequence is TGTGCCTGGAGCACCTCCAGGGGCTATGGCTACACCTTC. This translates into CAWSTSRGYGYTF.

CDR3 sequence reads: CASSAPGSGGQPQHF. The CDR3 nucleotides are TGTGCCAGCAGTGCTCCGGGAAGCGGGGGGCAGCCCCAGCATTTT. V is TRBV25-1 and J is TRBJ1-5; perhaps TRBD1 as D (5 bases). V lost 4 bases and J lost 7, with 17 bases in between. Per the germline V gene, CDR1 is MGHDK and CDR2 is SYGVNS. This CDR3 region has 15 residues.

In the case of this clone: The sample holds other DNA sequences that translate to the same CDR3. The chain recombines TRBV27 with TRBJ2-1; 8 bases align to TRBD2. This CDR3 is 14 amino acids long. CDR1 is MNHEY and CDR2 is SMNVEV in the germline V gene (reference sequence). Germline trimming cut 7 bases from V and 2 bases from J; bases unmatched to any gene: 4. This CDR3 reads CASNSGGPYNEQFF. The CDR3 DNA reads TGTGCCAGCAATTCGGGAGGGCCCTACAATGAGCAGTTCTTC.

The chain couples TRBV2 to TRBJ2-3, with 8 bases identical to TRBD1. The CDR3 is made up of 15 amino acids. J lost 3 bases, V lost 7 bases, and 9 bases had no gene match. Germline V gene sequence: CDR1 SNHLY, CDR2 FYNNEI. This CDR3 reads CASILGRGPTDTQYF. The CDR3 coding sequence is TGTGCCAGCATACTCGGCAGGGGGCCGACAGATACGCAGTATTTT.

The chain has TRBV4-3 and TRBJ1-2; the match to TRBD1 covers 8 bases. J lost 4 bases, V lost 1 base, and 11 bases had no gene match. The CDR3 is 17 residues long. Germline CDR1 LGHNA, CDR2 YSLEER. This CDR3 is CASSQVGSRGRSYGYTF. In DNA, the CDR3 is TGCGCCAGCAGCCAAGTCGGTAGCAGGGGGCGAAGCTATGGCTACACCTTC.

The chain combines TRBV7-9 with TRBJ1-5, with D perhaps matching TRBD1 (5 bases). Per germline, CDR1 SEHNR and CDR2 FQNEAQ (reference sequence). Deletions cut 1 base from V and 4 bases from J, with 11 bases between. This CDR3 spans 15 amino acids. CDR3 DNA sequence: TGTGCCAGCAGCTTAGGTGCGGCAGGGAATCAGCCCCAGCATTTT. Translating it yields CASSLGAAGNQPQHF.

This clone appeared a few times. The chain has TRBV30 and TRBJ1-5; possible D gene TRBD1, 6 bases. The CDR3 covers 13 residues. The germline gives CDR1 GTSNPN, CDR2 SVGIG (reference sequence). V gave up 2 bases and J gave up 5 bases, with 10 bases separating them. The CDR3 is CAWSTTGDQPQHF. DNA of the CDR3: TGTGCCTGGAGTACGACAGGCGATCAGCCCCAGCATTTT.

The count of this clone is one. The chain combines TRBV7-6 with TRBJ2-2; TRBD2 agrees at 8 bases. With V trimmed by 5 bases and J by 1 base, 18 bases remained unmatched. This CDR3 spans 20 amino acids. Germline V gene lookup returns CDR1 SGHVS and CDR2 FNYEAQ. The CDR3 DNA is TGTGCCAGCAGCACAGCGGCGGGCACTAGCGGTATCAGGAACACCGGGGAGCTGTTTTTT. It is translated as CASSTAAGTSGIRNTGELFF.